Shown below are 3 T cell receptor beta chains from a single sample sequenced in a study of cytotoxic CD8 clonotypes in ibrutinib-treated CLL (dated by TCRdb to the early 2020s). Library preparation was by the immunoSEQ multiplex PCR assay. TCRdb mirrors the immuneACCESS table, restricted to in-frame sequences. Some clones are absent from its copies; in checked studies, under half trace to an unresolved V gene, and the reason for the others is unknown. For this sample the table gives tens of thousands of clones, of which around 60% were detected only once. Around 20% of the sample goes to the ten largest clones. What this sample's time point label stands for: roughly 2 years on ibrutinib. Sample: PBMCs, taken after 24 months of ibrutinib treatment. The receptors were sampled from a human donor with chronic lymphocytic leukemia.

This clone was observed at least ten times. The V call is TRBV7-9, the J call TRBJ2-6; no firm D call. V lost 0 bases to trimming and J lost 1 base, with 7 bases between them. This CDR3 contains 16 residues. Germline-derived CDR1 and CDR2 are SEHNR and FQNEAQ (reference sequence). CDR3 amino acids: CASSLAGSSGANVLTF. CDR3 bases: TGTGCCAGCAGCTTAGCAGGGTCTTCTGGGGCCAACGTCCTGACTTTC.

This clone was counted between two and nine times. The chain carries TRBV5-1 and TRBJ2-5, with unresolved D. CDR3 size: 15 residues. Germline V gene lookup returns CDR1 SGHRS and CDR2 YFSETQ. The V gene lost 1 base and the J gene lost 5 bases, with 15 bases spanning the gap. DNA for the CDR3: TGCGCCAGCAGCTTGTCCCCTACCAGCTGGGAGACCCAGTACTTC. This gives the protein CASSLSPTSWETQYF.

This clone was seen a few times. The J gene is TRBJ2-7, the V gene TRBV28, with D possibly called TRBD1 or TRBD2 (6 bases each). The germline V and J ends were trimmed by 10 bases and 2 bases, with 18 bases remaining between them. Germline V CDR1 and CDR2: MDHEN, SYDVKM. The CDR3 sequence is 14 residues long. The DNA for the CDR3 is TGTGCCACTTACCGTGAGGGGGGTCCCTACGAGCAGTACTTC. Its protein product is CATYREGGPYEQYF.